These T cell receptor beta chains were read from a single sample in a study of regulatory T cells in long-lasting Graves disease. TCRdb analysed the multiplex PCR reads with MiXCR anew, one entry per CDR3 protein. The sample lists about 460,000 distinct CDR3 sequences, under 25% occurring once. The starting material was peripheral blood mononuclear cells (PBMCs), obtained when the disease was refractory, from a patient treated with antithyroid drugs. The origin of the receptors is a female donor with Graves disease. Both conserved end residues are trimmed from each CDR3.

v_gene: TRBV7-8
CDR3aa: ASSYAQGAGELF

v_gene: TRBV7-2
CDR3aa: ASSLAGRQGEGYT

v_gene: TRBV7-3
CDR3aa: ASSLTATSGNTEAF

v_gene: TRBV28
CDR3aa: ASSFAQLTEAF

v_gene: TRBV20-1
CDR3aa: SARRGGTTGYGYT

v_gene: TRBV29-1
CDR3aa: SVEVETGGAANVLT

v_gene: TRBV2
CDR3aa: ASDPITGDTQY

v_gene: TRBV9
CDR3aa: ASSGGGDQETQY

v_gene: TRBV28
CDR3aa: ASKTGSTETQY

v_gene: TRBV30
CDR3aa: AWSEQGGQPQH

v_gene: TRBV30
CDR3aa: AWSSGGEETQY

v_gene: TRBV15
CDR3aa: ATSRLQGVPF

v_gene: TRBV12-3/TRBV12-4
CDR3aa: ASSFQLAQNEQF

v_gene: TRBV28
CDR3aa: ASRQGIYGYT

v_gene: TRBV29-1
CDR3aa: SVEGQGSNYGYT

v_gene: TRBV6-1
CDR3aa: ASSRGQGSYEQY

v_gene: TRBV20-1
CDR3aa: SASVRPGYTDTQY

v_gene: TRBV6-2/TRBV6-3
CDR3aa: ASSYGNGQVYEQY

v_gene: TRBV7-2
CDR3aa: ASSPDRVFVGGNTEAF

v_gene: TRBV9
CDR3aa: ASSVASNEQF

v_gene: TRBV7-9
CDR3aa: ASSSRTPDNEQF

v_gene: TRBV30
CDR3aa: AWRGRGNTEAF

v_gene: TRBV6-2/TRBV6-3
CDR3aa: ASSYSRSRSGYT

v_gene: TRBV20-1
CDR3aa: SARRLDGKNIQY